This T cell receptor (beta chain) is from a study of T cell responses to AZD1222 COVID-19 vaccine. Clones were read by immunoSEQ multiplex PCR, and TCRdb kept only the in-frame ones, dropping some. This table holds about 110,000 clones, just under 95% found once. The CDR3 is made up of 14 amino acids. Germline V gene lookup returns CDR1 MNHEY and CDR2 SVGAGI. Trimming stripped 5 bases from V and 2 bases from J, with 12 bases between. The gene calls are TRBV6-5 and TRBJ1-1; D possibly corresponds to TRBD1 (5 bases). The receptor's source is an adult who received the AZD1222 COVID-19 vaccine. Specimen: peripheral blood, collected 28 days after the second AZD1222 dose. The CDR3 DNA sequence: TGTGCCAGCAGTAAGAACAGGAAAAACACTGAAGCTTTCTTT. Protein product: CASSKNRKNTEAFF.